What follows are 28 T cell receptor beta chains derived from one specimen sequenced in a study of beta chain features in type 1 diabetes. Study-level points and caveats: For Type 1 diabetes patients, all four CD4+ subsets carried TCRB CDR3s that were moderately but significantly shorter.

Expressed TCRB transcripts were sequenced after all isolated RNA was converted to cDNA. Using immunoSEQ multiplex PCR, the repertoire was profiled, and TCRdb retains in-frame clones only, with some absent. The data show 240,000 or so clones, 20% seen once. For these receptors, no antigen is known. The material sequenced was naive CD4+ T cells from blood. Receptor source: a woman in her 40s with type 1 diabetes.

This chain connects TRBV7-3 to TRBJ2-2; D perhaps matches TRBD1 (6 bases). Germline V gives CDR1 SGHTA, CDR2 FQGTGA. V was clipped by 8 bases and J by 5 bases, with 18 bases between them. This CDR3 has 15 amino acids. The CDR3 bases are TGTGCCAGCGGCCGATCCCCACAGGGTACCGGGGAGCTGTTTTTT. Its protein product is CASGRSPQGTGELFF. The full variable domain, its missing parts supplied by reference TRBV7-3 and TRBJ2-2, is GAGVSQTPSNKVTEKGKYVELRCDPISGHTALYWYRQSLGQGPEFLIYFQGTGAADDSGLPNDRFFAVRPEGSVSTLKIQRTERGDSAVYLCASGRSPQGTGELFFGEGSRLTVL.

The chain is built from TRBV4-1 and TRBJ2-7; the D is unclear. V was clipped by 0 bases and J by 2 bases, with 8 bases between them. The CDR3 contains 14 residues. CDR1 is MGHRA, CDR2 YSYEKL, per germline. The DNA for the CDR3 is TGCGCCAGCAGCCAAGATCCAACAGCCTACGAGCAGTACTTC. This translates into CASSQDPTAYEQYF.

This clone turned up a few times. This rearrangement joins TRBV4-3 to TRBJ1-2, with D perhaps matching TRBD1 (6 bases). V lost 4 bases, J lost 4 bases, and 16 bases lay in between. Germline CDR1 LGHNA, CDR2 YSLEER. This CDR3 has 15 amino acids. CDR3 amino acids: CASSPAPDSTYGYTF. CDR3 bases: TGCGCCAGCAGCCCTGCGCCGGACAGCACCTATGGCTACACCTTC.

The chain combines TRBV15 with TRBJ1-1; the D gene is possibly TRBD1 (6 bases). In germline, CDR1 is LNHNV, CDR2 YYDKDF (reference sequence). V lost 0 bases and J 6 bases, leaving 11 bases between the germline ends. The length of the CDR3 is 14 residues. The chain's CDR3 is CATSRDQGQPEAFF. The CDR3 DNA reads TGTGCCACCAGCAGAGATCAGGGACAACCTGAAGCTTTCTTT.

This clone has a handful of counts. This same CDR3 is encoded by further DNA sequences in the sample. The chain's CDR3 is CASSVVGQGTDTQYF. The CDR3, as DNA: TGTGCCAGCAGCGTAGTGGGACAGGGCACAGATACGCAGTATTTT. The J gene is TRBJ2-3, the V gene TRBV9, with TRBD1 matching over 8 bases. This CDR3 spans 15 amino acids. Trimming removed 0 bases from V and 1 base from J; junction bases left unmatched: 1. Germline assignment: CDR1 SGDLS and CDR2 YYNGEE.

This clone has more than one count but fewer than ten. DNA for the CDR3: TGTGCCAGCAGCGGTGGGCTGTACCAAGAGACCCAGTACTTC. Its protein product is CASSGGLYQETQYF. This chain joins TRBV2 and TRBJ2-5; D gene ambiguous. V dropped 6 bases and J dropped 0 bases, with 11 bases sitting between them. The CDR3 covers 14 residues. Germline V CDR1 and CDR2: SNHLY, FYNNEI.

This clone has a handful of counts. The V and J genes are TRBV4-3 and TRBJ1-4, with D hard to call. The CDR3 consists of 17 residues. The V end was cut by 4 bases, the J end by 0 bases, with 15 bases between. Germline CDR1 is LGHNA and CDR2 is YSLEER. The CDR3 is CASSLRPVEATNEKLFF. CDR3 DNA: TGCGCCAGCAGCCTCCGCCCCGTGGAGGCAACTAATGAAAAACTGTTTTTT.

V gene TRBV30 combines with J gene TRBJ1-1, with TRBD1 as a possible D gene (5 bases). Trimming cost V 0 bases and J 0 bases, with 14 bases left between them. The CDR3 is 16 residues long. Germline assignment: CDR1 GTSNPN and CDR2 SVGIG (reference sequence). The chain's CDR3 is CAWSVISGALNTEAFF. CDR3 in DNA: TGTGCCTGGAGTGTAATAAGCGGGGCGCTGAACACTGAAGCTTTCTTT.

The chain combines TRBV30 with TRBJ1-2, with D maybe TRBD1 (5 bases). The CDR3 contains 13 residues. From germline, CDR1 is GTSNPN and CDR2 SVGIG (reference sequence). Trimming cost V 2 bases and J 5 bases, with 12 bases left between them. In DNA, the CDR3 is TGTGCCTGGAGTCCAGGGATGGGGTATGGCTACACCTTC. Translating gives CAWSPGMGYGYTF.

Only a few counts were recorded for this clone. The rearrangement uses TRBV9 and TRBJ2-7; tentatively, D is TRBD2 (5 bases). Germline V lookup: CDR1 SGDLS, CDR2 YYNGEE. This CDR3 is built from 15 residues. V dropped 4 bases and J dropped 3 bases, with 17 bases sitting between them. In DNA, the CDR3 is TGTGCCAGCAGCACCGGTTTTAGGGCGGGCTACGAGCAGTACTTC. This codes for CASSTGFRAGYEQYF.

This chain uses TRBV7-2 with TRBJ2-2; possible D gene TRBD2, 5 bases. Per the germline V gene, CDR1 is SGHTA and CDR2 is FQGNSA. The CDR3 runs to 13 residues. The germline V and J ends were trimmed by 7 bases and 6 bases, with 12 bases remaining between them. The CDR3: CASNGNVAGELFF. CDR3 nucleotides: TGTGCCAGCAACGGGAATGTGGCCGGGGAGCTGTTTTTT.

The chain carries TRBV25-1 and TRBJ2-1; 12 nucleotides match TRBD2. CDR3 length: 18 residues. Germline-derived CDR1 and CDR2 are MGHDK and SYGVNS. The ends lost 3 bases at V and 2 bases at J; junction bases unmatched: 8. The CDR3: CASSDLTSGRSAYNEQFF. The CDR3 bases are TGTGCCAGCAGTGACCTCACTAGCGGGAGGTCGGCCTACAATGAGCAGTTCTTC.

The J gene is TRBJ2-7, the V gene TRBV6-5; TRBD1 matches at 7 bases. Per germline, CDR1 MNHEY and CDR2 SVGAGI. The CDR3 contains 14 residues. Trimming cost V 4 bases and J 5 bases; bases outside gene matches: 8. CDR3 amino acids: CASSSSWDSHEQYF. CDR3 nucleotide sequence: TGTGCCAGCAGTTCCTCATGGGACAGCCACGAGCAGTACTTC.

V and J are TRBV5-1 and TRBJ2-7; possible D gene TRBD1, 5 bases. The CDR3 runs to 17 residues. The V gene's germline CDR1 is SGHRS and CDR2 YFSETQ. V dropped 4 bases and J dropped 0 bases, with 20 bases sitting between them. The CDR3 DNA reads TGCGCCAGCAGCCCTAGACCCGACAGTTCCTTCTCCTACGAGCAGTACTTC. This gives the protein CASSPRPDSSFSYEQYF.

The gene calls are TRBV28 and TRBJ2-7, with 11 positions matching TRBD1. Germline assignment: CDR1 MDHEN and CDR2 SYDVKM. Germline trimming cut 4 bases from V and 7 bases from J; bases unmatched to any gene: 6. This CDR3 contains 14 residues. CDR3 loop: CASSWRTGGREQYF. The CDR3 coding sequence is TGTGCCAGCAGTTGGCGGACAGGGGGCAGGGAGCAGTACTTC. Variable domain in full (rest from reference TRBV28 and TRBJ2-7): DVKVTQSSRYLVKRTGEKVFLECVQDMDHENMFWYRQDPGLGLRLIYFSYDVKMKEKGDIPEGYSVSREKKERFSLILESASTNQTSMYLCASSWRTGGREQYFGPGTRLTVT.

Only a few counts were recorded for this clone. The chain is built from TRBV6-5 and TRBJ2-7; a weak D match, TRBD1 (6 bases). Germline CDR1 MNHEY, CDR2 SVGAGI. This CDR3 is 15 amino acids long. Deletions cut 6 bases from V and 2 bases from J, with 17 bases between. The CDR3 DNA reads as TGTGCCAGCAGATTAGCCGGGACAAACCCCTACGAGCAGTACTTC. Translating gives CASRLAGTNPYEQYF.

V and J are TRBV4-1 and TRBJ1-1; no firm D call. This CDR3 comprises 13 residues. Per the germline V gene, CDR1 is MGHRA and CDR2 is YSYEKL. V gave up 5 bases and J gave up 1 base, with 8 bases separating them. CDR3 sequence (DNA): TGCGCCAGCAGCTTCGACAAGAACACTGAAGCTTTCTTT. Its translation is CASSFDKNTEAFF.

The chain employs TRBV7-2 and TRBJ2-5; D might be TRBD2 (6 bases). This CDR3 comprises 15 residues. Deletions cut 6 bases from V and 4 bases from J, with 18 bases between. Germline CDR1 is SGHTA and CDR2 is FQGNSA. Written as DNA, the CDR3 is TGTGCCAGCAGATCCGATTGGGGGGATCGAGAGACCCAGTACTTC. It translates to CASRSDWGDRETQYF.

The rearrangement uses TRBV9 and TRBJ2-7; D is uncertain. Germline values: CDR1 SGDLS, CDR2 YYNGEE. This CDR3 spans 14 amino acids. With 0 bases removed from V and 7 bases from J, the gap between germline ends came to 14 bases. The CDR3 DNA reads TGTGCCAGCAGCGTAGGCCCGGCGCCCGGGGAGCAGTACTTC. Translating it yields CASSVGPAPGEQYF.

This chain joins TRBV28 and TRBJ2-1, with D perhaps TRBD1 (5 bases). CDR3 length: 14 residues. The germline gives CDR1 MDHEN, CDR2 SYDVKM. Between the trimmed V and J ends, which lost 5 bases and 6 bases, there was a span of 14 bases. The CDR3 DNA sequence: TGTGCCAGCAGTCCCCCAGAAGGGGTCAATGAGCAGTTCTTC. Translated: CASSPPEGVNEQFF.

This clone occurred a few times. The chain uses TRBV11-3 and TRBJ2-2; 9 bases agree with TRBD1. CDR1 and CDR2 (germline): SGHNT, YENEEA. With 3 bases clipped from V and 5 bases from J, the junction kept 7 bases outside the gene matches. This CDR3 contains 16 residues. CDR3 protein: CASSFTGTGRTGELFF. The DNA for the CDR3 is TGTGCCAGCAGCTTCACCGGGACAGGGAGAACCGGGGAGCTGTTTTTT.

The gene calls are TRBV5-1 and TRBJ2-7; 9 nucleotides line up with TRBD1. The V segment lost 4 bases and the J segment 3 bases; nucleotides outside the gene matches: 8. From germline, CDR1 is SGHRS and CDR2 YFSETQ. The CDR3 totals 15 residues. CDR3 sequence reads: CASSLGGTGLYEQYF. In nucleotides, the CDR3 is TGCGCCAGCAGCCTGGGGGGGACAGGGCTCTACGAGCAGTACTTC. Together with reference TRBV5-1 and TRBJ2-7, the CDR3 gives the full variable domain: KAGVTQTPRYLIKTRGQQVTLSCSPISGHRSVSWYQQTPGQGLQFLFEYFSETQRNKGNFPGRFSGRQFSNSRSEMNVSTLELGDSALYLCASSLGGTGLYEQYFGPGTRLTVT.

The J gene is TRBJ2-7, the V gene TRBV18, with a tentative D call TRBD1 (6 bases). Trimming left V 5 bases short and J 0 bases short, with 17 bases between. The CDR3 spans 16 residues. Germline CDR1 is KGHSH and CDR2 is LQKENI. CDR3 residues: CASSAPTGRNSYEQYF. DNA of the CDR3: TGTGCCAGCTCAGCGCCCACAGGGCGGAACTCCTACGAGCAGTACTTC.

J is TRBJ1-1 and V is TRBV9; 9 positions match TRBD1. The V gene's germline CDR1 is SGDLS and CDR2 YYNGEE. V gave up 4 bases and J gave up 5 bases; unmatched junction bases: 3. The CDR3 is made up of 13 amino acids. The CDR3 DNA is TGTGCCAGCAGCTTAGACAGGGGGACTGAAGCTTTCTTT. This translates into CASSLDRGTEAFF.

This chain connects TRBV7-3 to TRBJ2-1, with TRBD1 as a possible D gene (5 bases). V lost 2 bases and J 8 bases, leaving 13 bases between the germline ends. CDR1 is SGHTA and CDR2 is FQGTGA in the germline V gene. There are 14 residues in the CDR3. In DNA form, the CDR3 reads TGTGCCAGCAGCTTATACGCCATCAGGGATGAGCAGTTCTTC. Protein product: CASSLYAIRDEQFF.

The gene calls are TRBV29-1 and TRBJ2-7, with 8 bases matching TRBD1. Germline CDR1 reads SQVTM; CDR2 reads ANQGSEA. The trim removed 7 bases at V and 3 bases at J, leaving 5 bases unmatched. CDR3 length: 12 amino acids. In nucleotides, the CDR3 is TGCAGCGCAGGGGGCAGTCACTACGAGCAGTACTTC. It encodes CSAGGSHYEQYF.

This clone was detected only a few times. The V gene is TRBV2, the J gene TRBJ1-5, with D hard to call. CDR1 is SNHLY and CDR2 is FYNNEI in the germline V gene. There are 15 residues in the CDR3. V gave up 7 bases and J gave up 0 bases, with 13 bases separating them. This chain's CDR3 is CASTLGRYSNQPQHF. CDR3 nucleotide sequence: TGTGCCAGCACCCTGGGGAGGTATAGCAATCAGCCCCAGCATTTT.

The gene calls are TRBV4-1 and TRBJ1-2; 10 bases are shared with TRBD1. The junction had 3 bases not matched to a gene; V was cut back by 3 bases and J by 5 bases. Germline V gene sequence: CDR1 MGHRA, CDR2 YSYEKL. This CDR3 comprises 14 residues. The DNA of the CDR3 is TGCGCCAGCAGCCAGACAGGGGGCGGTTATGGCTACACCTTC. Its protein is CASSQTGGGYGYTF.